These 20 T cell receptor beta chains share one sample of origin, sequenced in a study of cytomegalovirus exposure and HLA in healthy donors. It was with 60 Vbeta and 13 Jbeta primers that the PCR ran. Data came from immunoSEQ multiplex PCR; TCRdb stores just in-frame clones and leaves some out. The sample holds about 200,000 clones, 65% to 85% seen once. The sequenced sample consisted of PBMCs. The source of these receptors is a man between 50 and 59 years old in good health and CMV-seronegative.

This clone was counted a few times. The chain combines TRBV5-1 with TRBJ2-5; TRBD2 matches at 10 bases. CDR1 and CDR2 (germline): SGHRS, YFSETQ. J was trimmed by 7 bases and V by 0 bases; bases with no gene match: 9. CDR3 length: 16 residues. This chain's CDR3 is CASSLATSGMGWTQYF. The CDR3 bases are TGCGCCAGCAGCTTGGCCACTAGCGGGATGGGGTGGACCCAGTACTTC.

The chain uses TRBV6-4 and TRBJ2-1; TRBD2 aligns across 7 bases. The CDR3 spans 15 residues. Germline loops: CDR1 MRHNA, CDR2 SNTAGT. J gave up 8 bases and V 10 bases, and 17 bases lay outside the gene matches. The DNA of the CDR3 is TGTGCCACCCCCGTCTTTCTAGCGGAGACAGATGAGCAGTTCTTC. Amino acids: CATPVFLAETDEQFF.

The V and J genes are TRBV7-2 and TRBJ1-4, with no clear D. The length of the CDR3 is 14 residues. The V end was cut by 5 bases, the J end by 11 bases, with 18 bases between. Germline values: CDR1 SGHTA, CDR2 FQGNSA. The CDR3 DNA sequence: TGTGCCAGCAGCCTTGATCCGGACTTCTCTAAACTGTTTTTT. Translation: CASSLDPDFSKLFF.

This clone occurred a few times. Because the CDR3's place on the DNA is in doubt, the DNA is left out and the CDR3 is given as listed by TCRdb. The chain uses TRBV12-2 and TRBJ1-1; the table names TRBD1, a call not compared with the DNA. TRBV12-2 is described as a pseudogene. The CDR3 is made up of 16 amino acids, end residues included. CDR3 region: CASHWALGTGNTEAFF.

The genes are TRBV19 and TRBJ1-5, with 7 nucleotides matching TRBD1. J was trimmed by 7 bases and V by 3 bases; bases with no gene match: 12. The CDR3 covers 16 residues. Germline-derived CDR1 and CDR2 are LNHDA and SQIVND (reference sequence). CDR3 region: CASSILVEGGWQPQHF. The CDR3 DNA reads TGTGCCAGTAGTATCTTGGTGGAAGGGGGCTGGCAGCCCCAGCATTTT.

The chain recombines TRBV10-1 with TRBJ2-1, with D perhaps TRBD2 (5 bases). Trimming left V 2 bases short and J 11 bases short, with 16 bases between. Germline CDR1 is WNHNN and CDR2 is SYGVQD (reference sequence). The CDR3 is 14 residues long. CDR3 coding DNA: TGCGCCAGCAGTGAGAGTAGAGGGCGGCCTAAGCAGTTCTTC. This encodes CASSESRGRPKQFF.

The CDR3 nucleotides read TGCGCCAGCAGCTTGGCCGGATCGAGGTACACAGATACGCAGTATTTT. It encodes CASSLAGSRYTDTQYF. This chain links TRBV5-1 with TRBJ2-3; D ambiguous. CDR1 and CDR2 from the germline V gene are SGHRS and YFSETQ. The V end lost 0 bases, the J end lost 2 bases, and 13 bases lay between the germline ends. The CDR3 length is 16 residues. Using reference TRBV5-1 and TRBJ2-3 for the parts outside the CDR3, the full variable domain is KAGVTQTPRYLIKTRGQQVTLSCSPISGHRSVSWYQQTPGQGLQFLFEYFSETQRNKGNFPGRFSGRQFSNSRSEMNVSTLELGDSALYLCASSLAGSRYTDTQYFGPGTRLTVL.

This clone was detected only a few times. No conserved phenylalanine or tryptophan is present at the end of the CDR3, so a read error is the likely explanation. The DNA is left out, because the CDR3 cannot be placed on it with certainty; the CDR3 is given as TCRdb lists it. V gene TRBV12-5 combines with J gene TRBJ2-3; the table gives TRBD1 as D, unverified against the DNA. The CDR3 has 9 amino acids, counting both end residues. CDR1 and CDR2 from the germline V gene are LGHNT and FRNRAP. The CDR3 protein is CASGPPVGG.

This clone has more than one count but fewer than ten. This sequence joins TRBV2 and TRBJ1-2; 10 bases map to TRBD1. The CDR3 sequence is 14 residues long. CDR1 is SNHLY and CDR2 is FYNNEI in the germline V gene. The trim removed 6 bases at V and 2 bases at J, leaving 3 bases unmatched. As DNA, the CDR3 is TGTGCCAGCAGCCCGACAGGGGGCAACTATGGCTACACCTTC. Residues: CASSPTGGNYGYTF.

Details on this clone: The junction differs from germline at one of its ends, possibly a read error. The chain couples TRBV6-1 to TRBJ2-5; tentative D call: TRBD1 (6 bases). The CDR3 length is 15 residues. Germline-derived CDR1 and CDR2 are MNHNS and SASEGT. The CDR3 sequence is CAGSTNPGTPKTQYF. The CDR3 DNA sequence: TGTGCCGGCAGTACCAACCCCGGGACACCGAAGACCCAGTACTTC.

The chain uses TRBV30 and TRBJ1-2, with 7 bases aligning to TRBD1. After removal of 1 base from V and 4 bases from J, the junction contained 6 bases not matched to a gene. CDR1 and CDR2 from the germline V gene are GTSNPN and SVGIG (reference sequence). The CDR3 consists of 14 residues. CDR3 sequence reads: CAWSALTGIYGYTF. CDR3 in DNA: TGTGCCTGGAGTGCCCTGACAGGGATCTATGGCTACACCTTC.

This clone was counted once. The chain links TRBV6-1 to TRBJ1-5; 8 bases agree with TRBD1. The CDR3 runs 14 residues. V was pared by 10 bases and J by 3 bases, with 8 bases of the junction left unmatched. Per the germline V gene, CDR1 is MNHNS and CDR2 is SASEGT. CDR3 DNA: TGTGCCACCGACAGGGGTCAATACAATCAGCCCCAGCATTTT. Amino acid sequence: CATDRGQYNQPQHF.

This clone was recorded once. This chain connects TRBV5-1 to TRBJ2-7; D is possibly TRBD1 (5 bases). Germline V CDR1 and CDR2: SGHRS, YFSETQ. V gave up 0 bases and J gave up 4 bases, with 14 bases separating them. The CDR3 spans 15 residues. The CDR3 sequence: CASSLGSGRAYEQYF. In nucleotides, the CDR3 is TGCGCCAGCAGCTTGGGTTCAGGCAGGGCTTACGAGCAGTACTTC. The full variable domain, its missing parts supplied by reference TRBV5-1 and TRBJ2-7, is KAGVTQTPRYLIKTRGQQVTLSCSPISGHRSVSWYQQTPGQGLQFLFEYFSETQRNKGNFPGRFSGRQFSNSRSEMNVSTLELGDSALYLCASSLGSGRAYEQYFGPGTRLTVT.

This clone was seen a single time. The chain links TRBV11-3 to TRBJ2-1; maybe TRBD2 (7 bases). V gave up 5 bases and J gave up 2 bases, with 16 bases separating them. The germline V gene has CDR1 SGHNT and CDR2 YENEEA. The CDR3 contains 16 residues. CDR3 loop: CASSPRGAGPYNEQFF. CDR3 bases: TGTGCCAGCAGCCCCCGGGGGGCGGGGCCCTACAATGAGCAGTTCTTC. The full variable domain, with the rest looked up from reference TRBV11-3 and TRBJ2-1, is EAGVVQSPRYKIIEKKQPVAFWCNPISGHNTLYWYLQNLGQGPELLIRYENEEAVDDSQLPKDRFSAERLKGVDSTLKIQPAELGDSAVYLCASSPRGAGPYNEQFFGPGTRLTVL.

The chain is built from TRBV6-6 and TRBJ1-6, with a tentative D call TRBD1 (6 bases). The V gene's germline CDR1 is MNHNY and CDR2 SVGAGI (reference sequence). CDR3 length equals 16 residues. V gave up 5 bases and J gave up 8 bases, with 19 bases separating them. The CDR3 here is CASSLRPTGVYSPLHF. Here the CDR3 DNA reads TGTGCCAGCAGTCTACGGCCGACAGGAGTGTATTCACCCCTCCACTTT.

The V and J genes are TRBV18 and TRBJ2-4; 14 bases agree with TRBD2. Germline-derived CDR1 and CDR2 are KGHSH and LQKENI. After removal of 3 bases from V and 3 bases from J, the junction contained 7 bases not matched to a gene. The CDR3 runs to 18 residues. The CDR3 DNA is TGTGCCAGCTCACCCCCGGGACTAGCGGGAGTTGGCAAAAACATTCAGTACTTC. Translation gives CASSPPGLAGVGKNIQYF.

In this sample, this clone turned up a few times. This chain uses TRBV27 with TRBJ2-7; 11 bases align to TRBD2. CDR1 is MNHEY and CDR2 is SMNVEV in the germline V gene (reference sequence). V dropped 5 bases and J dropped 3; count of bases not matched to a gene: 15. This CDR3 is 18 amino acids long. CDR3 DNA: TGTGCCAGCAGTCCTTTATTAGCGGGAGGGCAGGTAAGCTACGAGCAGTACTTC. Amino acids: CASSPLLAGGQVSYEQYF.

The chain recombines TRBV5-1 with TRBJ2-3, with D tentatively TRBD2 (5 bases). CDR1 and CDR2 (germline): SGHRS, YFSETQ. The CDR3 consists of 15 residues. Trimming cost V 1 base and J 1 base, with 10 bases left between them. The CDR3 sequence is CASSLLGVGTDTQYF. In nucleotides, the CDR3 is TGCGCCAGCAGCTTGTTGGGAGTGGGCACAGATACGCAGTATTTT. Based on the CDR3 plus reference TRBV5-1 and TRBJ2-3, the full variable domain is KAGVTQTPRYLIKTRGQQVTLSCSPISGHRSVSWYQQTPGQGLQFLFEYFSETQRNKGNFPGRFSGRQFSNSRSEMNVSTLELGDSALYLCASSLLGVGTDTQYFGPGTRLTVL.

CDR3 region: CATTPRDLLSPLHF. The DNA of the CDR3 is TGTGCCACCACCCCCAGGGACTTACTCTCACCCCTCCACTTT. The rearrangement links TRBV15 to TRBJ1-6; perhaps TRBD1 as D (5 bases). V was clipped by 7 bases and J by 10 bases, with 17 bases between them. The CDR3 has 14 amino acids. Germline V gene lookup returns CDR1 LNHNV and CDR2 YYDKDF (reference sequence).

The V gene is TRBV19, the J gene TRBJ2-3; no reliable D call. V gave up 5 bases and J gave up 1 base, with 10 bases separating them. CDR3 size: 14 residues. Germline V lookup: CDR1 LNHDA, CDR2 SQIVND (reference sequence). The CDR3 here is CASSWAPGTDTQYF. The CDR3 DNA reads as TGTGCCAGTAGTTGGGCGCCAGGCACAGATACGCAGTATTTT.